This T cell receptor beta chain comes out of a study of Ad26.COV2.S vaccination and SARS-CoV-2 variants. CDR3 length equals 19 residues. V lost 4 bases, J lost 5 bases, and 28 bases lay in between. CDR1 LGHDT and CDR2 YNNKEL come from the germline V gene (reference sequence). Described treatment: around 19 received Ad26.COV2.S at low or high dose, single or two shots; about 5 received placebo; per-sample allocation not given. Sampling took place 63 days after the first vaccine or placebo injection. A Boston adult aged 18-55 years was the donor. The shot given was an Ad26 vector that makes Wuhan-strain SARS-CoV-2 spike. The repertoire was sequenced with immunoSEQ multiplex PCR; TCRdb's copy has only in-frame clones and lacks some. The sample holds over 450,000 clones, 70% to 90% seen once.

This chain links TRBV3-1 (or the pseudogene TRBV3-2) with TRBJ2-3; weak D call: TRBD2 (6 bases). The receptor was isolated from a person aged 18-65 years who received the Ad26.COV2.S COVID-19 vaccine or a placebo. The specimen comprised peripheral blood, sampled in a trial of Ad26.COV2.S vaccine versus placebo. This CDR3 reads CASSPRTGGISGGEDTQYF. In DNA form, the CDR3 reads TGTGCCAGCAGCCCACGCACCGGCGGGATATCGGGTGGGGAAGATACGCAGTATTTT.